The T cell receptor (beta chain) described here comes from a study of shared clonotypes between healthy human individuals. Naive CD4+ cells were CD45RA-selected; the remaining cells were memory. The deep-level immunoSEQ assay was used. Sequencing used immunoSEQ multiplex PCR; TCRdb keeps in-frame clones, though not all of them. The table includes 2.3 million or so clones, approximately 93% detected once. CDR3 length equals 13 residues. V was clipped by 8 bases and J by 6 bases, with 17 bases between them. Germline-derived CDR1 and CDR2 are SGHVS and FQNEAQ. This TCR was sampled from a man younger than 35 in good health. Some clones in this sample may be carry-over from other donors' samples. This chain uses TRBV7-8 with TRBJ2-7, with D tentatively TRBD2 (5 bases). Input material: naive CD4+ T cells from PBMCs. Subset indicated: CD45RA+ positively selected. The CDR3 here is CASASGLAGEQYF. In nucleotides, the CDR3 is TGTGCCAGCGCTAGTGGGCTAGCAGGCGAGCAGTACTTC.